The rows below give T cell receptor beta chains drawn from one sample of a study of OX40 agonist ivuxolimab in advanced cancers. Generated by immunoSEQ multiplex PCR, the TCRdb table keeps only in-frame clones and is missing some. The table has 53,000 or so clones, about four fifths seen once; the top ten hold approximately 2.3%. The sample consisted of CD4+ or CD8+ T cells sorted from blood, taken in a trial of the OX40 agonist ivuxolimab. The receptors were gathered from an adult with an advanced solid tumor such as melanoma, head and neck, liver or kidney cancer. Both conserved end residues are part of each CDR3. The D gene is left open where the match is weak. Clone size is stated in some rows and not others, as once, few, many or a class when expanded.

CASSPPGQHYGYTF TGTGCCAGCAGCCCCCCCGGGCAGCACTATGGCTACACCTTC TRBJ1-2 14 . once TRBV14
CASSGTGPGGGYTF TGCGCCAGCAGCGGGACCGGGCCGGGGGGCGGCTACACCTTC TRBJ1-2 14 . . TRBV5-1
CASSRVGTGPYEQYF TGTGCCAGCAGTAGGGTTGGGACGGGACCCTACGAGCAGTACTTC TRBJ2-7 15 . few TRBV27
CASSLWQYSGNTIYF TGTGCCAGCAGCTTATGGCAGTACTCTGGAAACACCATATATTTT TRBJ1-3 15 . . TRBV7-9
CASRGPHEKLFF TGTGCCAGCAGGGGGCCCCATGAAAAACTGTTTTTT TRBJ1-4 12 . once TRBV28
CAWSPGLAWEQYF TGTGCCTGGAGTCCGGGACTAGCGTGGGAGCAGTACTTC TRBJ2-7 13 TRBD2 . TRBV30
CASRGQGGNEQFF TGTGCCAGCAGAGGACAGGGTGGCAATGAGCAGTTCTTC TRBJ2-1 13 TRBD1 . TRBV6-5
CASSSTGVLNAEKLFF TGCGCCAGCAGCAGTACAGGGGTCCTAAATGCAGAAAAACTGTTTTTT TRBJ1-4 16 TRBD1 . TRBV5-1
CSVELSSELNYEQYF TGCAGCGTTGAACTCTCTAGCGAGCTAAACTACGAGCAGTACTTC TRBJ2-7 15 . . TRBV29-1
CASRKGGADLYGYTF TGTGCCAGCCGCAAGGGGGGCGCGGATCTCTATGGCTACACCTTC TRBJ1-2 15 . . TRBV7-2